Listed below are T cell receptor beta chains from one sample, sequenced in a study of cytomegalovirus exposure and HLA in healthy donors. Sequencing was performed with immunoSEQ multiplex PCR; in TCRdb, only in-frame clones are kept and a portion is missing. This sample has over 90,000 clones, with about 77% found just once. What was sequenced was PBMCs. These receptors originate from a woman aged 18 to 35 in good health and CMV-seropositive. Both conserved end residues are part of each CDR3. The D gene is left open where the match is weak. A clone size is listed for some rows: how often the clone was seen (once, few, many), or a class if it is expanded.

v_call	d_call	clone_size	j_call	cdr3_nt	cdr3_aa
TRBV5-4	TRBD1	-	TRBJ1-2	TGTGCCAGCAGCTTGGGGGACAGGGGAGCCCTAGGCGGCTACACCTTC	CASSLGDRGALGGYTF
TRBV5-6	TRBD2	once	TRBJ2-5	TGTGCCAGCAGCTCCGGGACTAGCGGTTCTTACCAAGAGACCCAGTACTTC	CASSSGTSGSYQETQYF
TRBV7-2	-	-	TRBJ2-7	TGTGCCAGCAGCTTAGAAGGGGGAAGCTCCTACGAGCAGTACTTC	CASSLEGGSSYEQYF
TRBV4-3	-	-	TRBJ1-4	TGCGCCAGCAGCCAAGATCTCCTGGGGAGCAGATCCAATGAAAAACTGTTTTTT	CASSQDLLGSRSNEKLFF
TRBV4-2	TRBD2	few	TRBJ2-7	TGTGCCAGCAGCCAAGGGCCCTTGGTAGCGGGGGGAATTTACGAGCAGTACTTC	CASSQGPLVAGGIYEQYF
TRBV4-1	-	-	TRBJ2-3	TGCGCCAGCAGCCAAGACGTGCCCGGGACAAACACAGATACGCAGTATTTT	CASSQDVPGTNTDTQYF
TRBV7-2	-	-	TRBJ2-7	TGTGCCAGCAGGGTACGGGGCTACGAGCAGTACTTC	CASRVRGYEQYF
TRBV5-1	-	-	TRBJ1-3	TGCGCCAGCAGTATCAGGAGCGGCACCAACTCTGGAAACACCATATATTTT	CASSIRSGTNSGNTIYF
TRBV2	-	-	TRBJ2-5	TGTGCCAGCAAAGTAGGGGGGGCTCAAGAGACCCAGTACTTC	CASKVGGAQETQYF
TRBV9	-	-	TRBJ1-2	TGTGCCAGCAGCGTATTGACAGGCTATGGCTACACCTTC	CASSVLTGYGYTF
TRBV6-1	-	-	TRBJ1-6	TGTGCCAGCAGATCGGGGAGCTCCTATAATTCACCCCTCCACTTT	CASRSGSSYNSPLHF
TRBV7-9	TRBD2	-	TRBJ2-7	TGTGCCGGAACCTCGGGACTAGCGGACGAGCAGTACTTC	CAGTSGLADEQYF
TRBV6-1	-	-	TRBJ1-5	TGTGCCAGCAGTGCGGGGGGGAATCAGCCCCAGCATTTT	CASSAGGNQPQHF
TRBV25-1	-	-	TRBJ2-3	TGTGCCAGCAAAAGAGGGACTTTCGGACGCACAGATACGCAGTATTTT	CASKRGTFGRTDTQYF
TRBV6-1	-	-	TRBJ1-4	TGTGCCAGCAGTGAAGGAACCGGGGAAAAACTGTTTTTT	CASSEGTGEKLFF
TRBV5-4	TRBD2	-	TRBJ2-3	TGTGCCAGCAGCTTGGGACTAGCGGGGCTCACAGATACGCAGTATTTT	CASSLGLAGLTDTQYF
TRBV18	TRBD1	few	TRBJ2-7	TGTGCCAGCTCAAGGGACAGCAGCTCCTACGAGCAGTACTTC	CASSRDSSSYEQYF
TRBV27	-	-	TRBJ2-2	TGTGCCAGCAGTTCTATGGCCGGGGAGCTGTTTTTT	CASSSMAGELFF
TRBV4-2	-	-	TRBJ2-6	TGTGCCAGCAGCCAACTATCCCGCTCTGGGGCCAACGTCCTGACTTTC	CASSQLSRSGANVLTF
TRBV27	-	few	TRBJ1-1	TGTGCCAGCAGCATAACGGGGGTTGCCACTGAAGCTTTCTTT	CASSITGVATEAFF
TRBV28	-	-	TRBJ1-2	TGTGCCAGCAGTAACAGGGAAGTCCATGGCTACACCTTC	CASSNREVHGYTF
TRBV7-2	-	-	TRBJ1-2	TGTGCCAGCAGCTTAGGAGGTTTAAGATATGGCTACACCTTC	CASSLGGLRYGYTF
TRBV9	-	-	TRBJ1-2	TGTGCCAGCAGCCCAGGTCGGGAAAACTATGGCTACACCTTC	CASSPGRENYGYTF
TRBV2	TRBD1	-	TRBJ2-3	TGTGCCAGCAGCCGGGACAGGAGCACAGATACGCAGTATTTT	CASSRDRSTDTQYF